This T cell receptor (beta chain) was profiled in a study of blood T cell repertoires in COVID-19. For the study at large: Sites across the United States, Italy and Spain contributed samples from acute and convalescent COVID-19. The cDNA or gDNA used as material had been derived from T cells, B-cell-depleted T cells, or PBMCs.

This CDR3 region has 12 residues. The V gene's germline CDR1 is MNHEY and CDR2 SMNVEV (reference sequence). Trimming cost V 2 bases and J 7 bases, with 8 bases left between them. As processed by the authors: Reference gene primer amplification gave nucleated cell count estimates. Only in-frame clones appear in the TCRdb table, and some are missing; sequencing was by immunoSEQ multiplex PCR. V and J calls and clone size are copied from that table; D and trimming were computed from the DNA. The repertoire consists of some 180,000 clones, with more than 75% occurring once and the leading ten covering roughly 5.6%. While infection was still active, Seattle patients were enrolled and then followed longitudinally.

The sample taken for sequencing was peripheral blood. The chain carries TRBV27 and TRBJ2-5; D remains ambiguous. The sequence derives from a woman aged 40 to 49 with COVID-19, enrolled during active disease. CDR3 nucleotide sequence: TGTGCCAGCAGTTTAGATTTCAGGACCCAGTACTTC. Its translation: CASSLDFRTQYF.